This T cell receptor (beta chain) originates from a study of naive and memory T cell subsets. Ligated cDNA underwent four rounds of PCR with nested alpha and beta constant region primers and SP2. In TCRdb, the UMI-ligation and nested PCR reads were re-called with MiXCR into one record per CDR3 protein. The data show approximately 37,000 distinct CDR3 sequences, roughly 11% seen once. This clonotype was counted at least ten times. The sample's treatment: skin biopsy from PPD injection site in Mantoux-positive individual. The library had UMIs added by 3' ligation of an oligonucleotide to TCR cDNA. This CDR3 contains 11 residues. The V end lost 0 bases, the J end lost 7 bases, and 3 bases lay between the germline ends. Germline V gives CDR1 MNHEY, CDR2 SVGAGI.

The source is an adult in good health. Sequencing was performed on skin, taken from a tuberculin skin test site. The chain is built from TRBV6-5 and TRBJ1-1; D gene unclear. The CDR3 is CASSYSDEAFF. For the CDR3, the DNA is TGTGCCAGCAGTTACTCCGATGAAGCTTTCTTT.